The rows below give T cell receptor beta chains drawn from one sample of a study of T cells in Graves' hyperthyroidism and ophthalmopathy. TCRdb passed the multiplex PCR reads through MiXCR, listing each CDR3 protein once. The table includes 210,000 or so distinct CDR3 sequences, approximately 17% detected once. Sequencing was done on a sample of blood. Receptors were obtained from a middle-aged man with Graves' hyperthyroidism. Both conserved end residues are part of each CDR3. A D gene is named only where the DNA matches it firmly. A row's size may be missing; if present it is once, few, many or a size class.

d_gene	abundance	v_gene	j_gene	CDR3aa	CDR3nt
TRBD1	many	TRBV20-1	TRBJ2-7	CSARLRDRGYEQYF	TGCAGTGCTAGATTAAGGGACAGGGGCTACGAGCAGTACTTC
NA	NA	TRBV24-1	TRBJ2-5	CATSDITSWGLETQYF	TGTGCCACCAGTGATATAACTAGCTGGGGGTTAGAGACCCAGTACTTC
TRBD1	NA	TRBV5-1	TRBJ2-7	CASSPMGQGVNEQYF	TGCGCCAGCAGCCCGATGGGACAGGGTGTTAACGAGCAGTACTTC
NA	many	TRBV18	TRBJ1-1	CASSPPAPLMIGFF	TGTGCCAGCTCACCACCGGCACCCCTAATGATTGGTTTCTTT
NA	many	TRBV6-5	TRBJ2-7	CASSYDRSYEQYF	TGCGCCAGCAGTTACGACAGATCCTACGAGCAGTACTTC
NA	few	TRBV4-2	TRBJ2-1	CASSQTLLSYNEQFF	TGTGCCAGCAGCCAAACTCTCTTATCCTACAATGAGCAGTTCTTC
NA	many	TRBV20-1	TRBJ2-5	CSANFVAEETQYF	TGCAGTGCTAACTTTGTAGCGGAAGAGACCCAGTACTTC
NA	many	TRBV7-3	TRBJ2-1	CASSFGGTTNEQFF	TGTGCCAGCAGCTTTGGTGGGACGACCAATGAGCAGTTCTTC
NA	many	TRBV28	TRBJ1-1	CASSFFRRSEAFF	TGTGCCAGCAGTTTTTTTAGGCGATCTGAAGCTTTCTTT
NA	many	TRBV28	TRBJ1-6	CASSLWGSRSYNSPLHF	TGTGCCAGCAGTTTATGGGGCAGTCGCTCCTATAATTCACCCCTCCACTTT
TRBD1	few	TRBV4-1	TRBJ2-7	CASSQSRTGGTYEQYF	TGCGCCAGCAGCCAATCACGGACAGGGGGAACCTACGAGCAGTACTTC
NA	many	TRBV18	TRBJ2-3	CASSPTADTQYF	TGTGCCAGCTCACCTACTGCAGATACGCAGTATTTT
TRBD2	NA	TRBV6-1	TRBJ2-3	CASSEGTSGSSADTQYF	TGTGCCAGCAGTGAAGGGACTAGCGGGAGTAGCGCAGATACGCAGTATTTT
NA	few	TRBV14	TRBJ2-2	CASSLFPRRGAGELFF	TGTGCCAGCAGCCTCTTTCCCCGCAGGGGTGCCGGGGAGCTGTTTTTT
NA	many	TRBV11-3	TRBJ2-1	CASSLLQGYNEQFF	TGTGCCAGCAGCTTATTACAGGGATACAATGAGCAGTTCTTC
NA	few	TRBV4-1	TRBJ1-6	CASSPYRANSPLHF	TGCGCCAGCAGCCCATACAGGGCTAATTCACCCCTCCACTTT
TRBD1	few	TRBV5-4	TRBJ2-1	CASSAPRGNFDNEQFF	TGTGCCAGCAGCGCGCCCAGGGGGAATTTTGACAATGAGCAGTTCTTC
TRBD1	many	TRBV5-5	TRBJ1-5	CASSQILGTGNQPQHF	TGTGCCAGCAGCCAAATACTGGGGACAGGGAATCAGCCCCAGCATTTT
NA	many	TRBV28	TRBJ2-5	CASSSDPRAKTQYF	TGTGCCAGCAGTTCAGACCCGAGGGCCAAGACCCAGTACTTC
TRBD1	many	TRBV7-2	TRBJ2-3	CASSMGQGPDTQYF	TGTGCCAGCAGCATGGGACAGGGGCCAGATACGCAGTATTTT
TRBD1	NA	TRBV5-4	TRBJ2-1	CASSLTLTGNNEQFF	TGTGCCAGCAGCTTGACTCTGACAGGGAACAATGAGCAGTTCTTC
TRBD1	many	TRBV11-2	TRBJ2-5	CASSSTTGRETQYF	TGTGCCAGCAGCTCGACGACAGGGAGAGAGACCCAGTACTTC
NA	many	TRBV2	TRBJ1-5	CASSEEGLGNQPQHF	TGTGCCAGCAGTGAGGAGGGTTTGGGCAATCAGCCCCAGCATTTT
TRBD1	few	TRBV2	TRBJ1-6	CASSPNRGGNSPLHF	TGTGCCAGCAGTCCAAACAGGGGAGGGAATTCACCCCTCCACTTT